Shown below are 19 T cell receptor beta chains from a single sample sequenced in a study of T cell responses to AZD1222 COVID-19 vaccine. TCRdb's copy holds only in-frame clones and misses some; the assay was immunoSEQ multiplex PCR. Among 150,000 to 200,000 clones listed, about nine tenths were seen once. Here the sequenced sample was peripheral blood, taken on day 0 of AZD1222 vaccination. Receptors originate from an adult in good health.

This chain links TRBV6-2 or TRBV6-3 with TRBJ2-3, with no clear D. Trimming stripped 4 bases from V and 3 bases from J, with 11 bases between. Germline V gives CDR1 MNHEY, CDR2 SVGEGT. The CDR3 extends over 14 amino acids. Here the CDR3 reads CASSWFSLTDTQYF. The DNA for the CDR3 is TGTGCCAGCAGTTGGTTCAGCCTAACAGATACGCAGTATTTT.

Here the CDR3 reads CASSPSGRGHSPLHF. In nucleotides, the CDR3 is TGTGCCAGCAGCCCATCAGGGCGGGGACACTCACCCCTCCACTTT. The rearrangement links TRBV28 to TRBJ1-6, with D possibly matching TRBD1 (6 bases). CDR1 and CDR2 (germline): MDHEN, SYDVKM. The CDR3 spans 15 residues. Trimming stripped 6 bases from V and 10 bases from J, with 19 bases between.

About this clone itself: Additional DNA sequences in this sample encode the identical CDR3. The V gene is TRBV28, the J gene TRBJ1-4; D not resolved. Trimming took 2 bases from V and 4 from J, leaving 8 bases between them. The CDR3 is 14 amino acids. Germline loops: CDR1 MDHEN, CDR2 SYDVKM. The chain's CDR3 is CASSLAGVNEKLFF. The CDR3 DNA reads TGTGCCAGCAGTTTAGCCGGCGTTAATGAAAAACTGTTTTTT.

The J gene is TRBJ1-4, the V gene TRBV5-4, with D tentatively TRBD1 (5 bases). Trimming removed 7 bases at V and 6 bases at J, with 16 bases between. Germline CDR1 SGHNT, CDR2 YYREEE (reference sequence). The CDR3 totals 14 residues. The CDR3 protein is CASSPGVNDEKLFF. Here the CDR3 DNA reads TGTGCCAGCTCCCCGGGGGTAAACGATGAAAAACTGTTTTTT.

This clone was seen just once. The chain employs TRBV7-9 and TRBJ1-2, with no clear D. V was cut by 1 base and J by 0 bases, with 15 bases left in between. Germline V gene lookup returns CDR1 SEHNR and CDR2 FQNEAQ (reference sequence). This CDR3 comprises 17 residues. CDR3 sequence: CASSLDLDGPPNYGYTF. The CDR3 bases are TGTGCCAGCAGCTTAGACCTGGACGGGCCGCCTAACTATGGCTACACCTTC.

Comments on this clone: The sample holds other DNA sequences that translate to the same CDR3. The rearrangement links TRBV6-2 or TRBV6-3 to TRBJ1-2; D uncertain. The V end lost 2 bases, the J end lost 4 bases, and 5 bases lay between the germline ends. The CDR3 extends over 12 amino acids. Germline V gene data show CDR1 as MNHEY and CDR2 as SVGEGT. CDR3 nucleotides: TGTGCCAGCAGTTACCCTTTCTATGGCTACACCTTC. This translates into CASSYPFYGYTF.

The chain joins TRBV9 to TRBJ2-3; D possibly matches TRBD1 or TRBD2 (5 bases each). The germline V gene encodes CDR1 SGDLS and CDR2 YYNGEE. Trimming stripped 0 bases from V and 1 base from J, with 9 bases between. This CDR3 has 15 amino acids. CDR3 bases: TGTGCCAGCAGCGTAGCGGTGGGACGCACAGATACGCAGTATTTT. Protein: CASSVAVGRTDTQYF.

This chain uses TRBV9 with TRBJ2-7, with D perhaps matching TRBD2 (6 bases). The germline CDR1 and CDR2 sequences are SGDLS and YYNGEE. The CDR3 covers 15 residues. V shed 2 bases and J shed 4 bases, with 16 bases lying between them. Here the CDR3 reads CASSVGLLTPYEQYF. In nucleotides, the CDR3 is TGTGCCAGCAGCGTGGGACTCCTTACTCCTTACGAGCAGTACTTC.

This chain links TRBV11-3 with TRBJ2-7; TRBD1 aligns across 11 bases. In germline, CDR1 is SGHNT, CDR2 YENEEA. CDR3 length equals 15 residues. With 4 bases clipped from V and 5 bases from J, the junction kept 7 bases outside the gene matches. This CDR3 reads CASSWGQGGVNEQYF. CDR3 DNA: TGTGCCAGCAGCTGGGGACAGGGGGGAGTGAACGAGCAGTACTTC.

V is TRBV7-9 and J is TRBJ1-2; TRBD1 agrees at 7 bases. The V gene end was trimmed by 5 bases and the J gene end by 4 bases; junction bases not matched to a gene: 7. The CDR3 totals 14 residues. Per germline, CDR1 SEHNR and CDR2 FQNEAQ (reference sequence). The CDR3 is CASSLSTGVYGYTF. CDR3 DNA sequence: TGTGCCAGCAGCCTTTCAACAGGGGTCTATGGCTACACCTTC.

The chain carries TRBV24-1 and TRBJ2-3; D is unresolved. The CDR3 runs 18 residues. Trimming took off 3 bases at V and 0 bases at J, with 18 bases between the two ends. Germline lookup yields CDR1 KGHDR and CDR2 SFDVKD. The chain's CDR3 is CATSDPGPWVDSTDTQYF. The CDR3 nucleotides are TGTGCCACCAGTGATCCTGGGCCCTGGGTCGATAGCACAGATACGCAGTATTTT.

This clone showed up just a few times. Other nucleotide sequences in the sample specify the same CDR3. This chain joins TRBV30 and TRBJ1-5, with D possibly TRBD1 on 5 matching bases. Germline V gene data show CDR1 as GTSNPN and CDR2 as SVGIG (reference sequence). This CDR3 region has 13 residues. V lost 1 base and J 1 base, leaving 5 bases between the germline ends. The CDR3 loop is CAWSGDSNQPQHF. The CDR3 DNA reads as TGTGCCTGGAGTGGGGACAGCAATCAGCCCCAGCATTTT.

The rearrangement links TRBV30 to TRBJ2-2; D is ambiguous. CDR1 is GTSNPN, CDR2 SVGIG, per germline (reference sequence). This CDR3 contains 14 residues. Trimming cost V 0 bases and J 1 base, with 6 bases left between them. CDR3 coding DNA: TGTGCCTGGAGTGTACTTCTGAACACCGGGGAGCTGTTTTTT. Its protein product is CAWSVLLNTGELFF.

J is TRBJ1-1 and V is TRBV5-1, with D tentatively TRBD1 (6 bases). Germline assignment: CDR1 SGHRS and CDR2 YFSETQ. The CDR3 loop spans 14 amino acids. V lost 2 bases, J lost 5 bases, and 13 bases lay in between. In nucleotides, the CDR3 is TGCGCCAGCAGCTTACAGGGTTTCGGGACTGAAGCTTTCTTT. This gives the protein CASSLQGFGTEAFF.

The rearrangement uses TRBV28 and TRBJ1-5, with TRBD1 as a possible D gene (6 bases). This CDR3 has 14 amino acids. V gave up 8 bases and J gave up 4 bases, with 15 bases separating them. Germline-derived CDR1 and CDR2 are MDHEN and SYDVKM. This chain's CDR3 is CASGGGGMNQPQHF. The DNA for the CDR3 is TGTGCCAGCGGAGGGGGAGGGATGAATCAGCCCCAGCATTTT.

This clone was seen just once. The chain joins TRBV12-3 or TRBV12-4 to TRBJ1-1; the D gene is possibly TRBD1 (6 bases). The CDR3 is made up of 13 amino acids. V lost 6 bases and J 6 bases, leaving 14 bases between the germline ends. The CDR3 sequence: CASSLQGRAEAFF. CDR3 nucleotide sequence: TGTGCCAGCAGCCTCCAGGGGCGCGCTGAAGCTTTCTTT.

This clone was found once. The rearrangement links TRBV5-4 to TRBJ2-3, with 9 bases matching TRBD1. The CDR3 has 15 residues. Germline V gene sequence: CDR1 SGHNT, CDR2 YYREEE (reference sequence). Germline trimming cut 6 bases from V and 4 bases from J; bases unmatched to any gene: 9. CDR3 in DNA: TGTGCCAGCACATTTGGGACAGGGAGATCAGATACGCAGTATTTT. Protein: CASTFGTGRSDTQYF.

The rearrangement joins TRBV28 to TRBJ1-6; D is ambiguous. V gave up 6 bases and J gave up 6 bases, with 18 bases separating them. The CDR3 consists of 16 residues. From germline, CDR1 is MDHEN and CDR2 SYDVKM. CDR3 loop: CASRTRIGLGNSPLHF. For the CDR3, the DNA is TGTGCCAGCAGAACCCGTATCGGGCTTGGTAATTCACCCCTCCACTTT.

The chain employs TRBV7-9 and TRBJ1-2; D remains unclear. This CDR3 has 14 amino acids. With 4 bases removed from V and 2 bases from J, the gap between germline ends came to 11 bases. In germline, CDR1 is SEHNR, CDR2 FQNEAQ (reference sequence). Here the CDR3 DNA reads TGTGCCAGCAGCTATACAGCGGTAAACTATGGCTACACCTTC. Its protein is CASSYTAVNYGYTF.